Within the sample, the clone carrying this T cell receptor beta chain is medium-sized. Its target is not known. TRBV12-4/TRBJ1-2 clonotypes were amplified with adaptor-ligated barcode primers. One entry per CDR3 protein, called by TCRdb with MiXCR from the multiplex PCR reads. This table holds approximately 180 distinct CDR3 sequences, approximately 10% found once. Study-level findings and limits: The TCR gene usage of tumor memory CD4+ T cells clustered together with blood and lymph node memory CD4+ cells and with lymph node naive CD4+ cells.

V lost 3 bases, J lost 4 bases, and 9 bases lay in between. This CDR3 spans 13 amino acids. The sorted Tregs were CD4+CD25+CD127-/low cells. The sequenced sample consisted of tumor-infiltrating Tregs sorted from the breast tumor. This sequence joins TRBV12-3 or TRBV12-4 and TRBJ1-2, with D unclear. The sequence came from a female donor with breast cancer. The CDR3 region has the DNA TGTGCCAGCAGTTTCTTCGTCAGCTATGGCTACACCTTC. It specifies CASSFFVSYGYTF.